The clone carrying this T cell receptor (beta chain) turned up a few times. No antigen is known for it. Each of the donors was a healthy bone marrow donor. This entry belongs to a study of cytomegalovirus exposure and HLA in healthy donors. In the study overall: Approximately 180 million T cells yielded 120 million or so unique TCR beta sequences, as an earlier analysis found.

Study-level findings and limits: By a later analysis, the bulk of CMV-associated TCR beta chains appeared HLA-restricted. CMV antigen specificity of a few CMV-associated chains was confirmed in vitro.

The V and J ends lost 1 base and 7 bases respectively, with 5 bases between them. In germline, CDR1 is MGHDK, CDR2 SYGVNS. The CDR3 is made up of 12 amino acids. Researchers ran the PCR with 60 Vbeta and 13 Jbeta primers. Clones were sequenced by immunoSEQ multiplex PCR, and TCRdb holds only the in-frame ones, with some missing. Of 200,000 or so clones in the sample, 70% to 80% are singletons; the top ten hold 0.2% to 0.25%. The sequenced material came from PBMCs. The sequence was obtained from a girl aged 2-10 years in good health and CMV-seronegative. The J gene is TRBJ1-5, the V gene TRBV25-1; D unclear. The chain's CDR3 is CASSESGQPQHF. The DNA of the CDR3 is TGTGCCAGCAGTGAATCGGGGCAGCCCCAGCATTTT.